This TCR beta chain was sequenced for a study of T cell responses to AZD1222 COVID-19 vaccine. Study as a whole: The study pooled second doses at about 4 or about 12 weeks. Study results and caveats: Two doses of AZD1222 preceded a rise in Spike-specific TCR breadth and depth. There were mostly white British donors and more females than males, and clonal diversity was possibly underestimated. The CD4 TCRs associated with vaccination extended across spike and predominated at 160-218 and 743-854.

A note on this clone: The antigen remains unidentified.

The assay was immunoSEQ multiplex PCR, and TCRdb's table has in-frame clones only and misses some. The table records approximately 120,000 clones, about 90% of them present only once. V was shortened by 5 bases and J by 2 bases, with 16 bases between the two germline ends. The CDR3 is 16 residues long. The germline gives CDR1 SGHVS, CDR2 FNYEAQ. This TCR was recovered from an adult in good health. The rearrangement joins TRBV7-6 to TRBJ2-4, with D possibly called TRBD1 or TRBD2 (6 bases each). The starting material was peripheral blood, obtained on day 0 of AZD1222 vaccination. CDR3 sequence (DNA): TGTGCCAGCAGCAAAACGGGGGCAGGGACCAAAAACATTCAGTACTTC. As protein: CASSKTGAGTKNIQYF.